These 21 T cell receptor beta chains were all obtained from the same sample, sequenced in a study of cytomegalovirus exposure and HLA in healthy donors. It was with 60 Vbeta and 13 Jbeta primers that the PCR ran. The data were produced by immunoSEQ multiplex PCR, yet TCRdb's version contains in-frame clones alone and is incomplete. The sample includes some 190,000 clones, about 80% of them seen just once. Sample: PBMCs. All receptors derive from a man between 18 and 35 years old in good health and CMV-seronegative.

This clone appeared once. The J gene is TRBJ2-7, the V gene TRBV7-9, with TRBD1 matching over 8 bases. CDR3 length: 14 amino acids. V lost 4 bases, J lost 7 bases, and 9 bases stayed unmatched. The germline gives CDR1 SEHNR, CDR2 FQNEAQ (reference sequence). CDR3 sequence (DNA): TGTGCCAGCAGCTCCCGAGGGGACAGGTGGGAGCAGTACTTC. Translated, it gives CASSSRGDRWEQYF.

This rearrangement joins TRBV19 to TRBJ2-2; no clear D gene. The CDR3 loop spans 11 amino acids. The V end lost 8 bases, the J end lost 3 bases, and 4 bases lay between the germline ends. Per the germline V gene, CDR1 is LNHDA and CDR2 is SQIVND (reference sequence). CDR3 loop: CASQYTGELFF. The CDR3, as DNA: TGTGCCAGTCAGTACACCGGGGAGCTGTTTTTT.

The chain is built from TRBV23-1 and TRBJ2-7, with 9 bases fitting TRBD2. TRBV23-1 is placed among ORFs of uncertain function. The CDR3 has 14 residues. The V and J ends lost 6 bases and 3 bases, in that order; junction bases with no gene match: 6. This CDR3 is CASRRTSACYEQYF. The DNA for the CDR3 is TGCGCCAGCAGGCGGACTAGCGCTTGCTACGAGCAGTACTTC.

The sample holds a few counts of this clone. The genes are TRBV9 and TRBJ2-1; a weak D match, TRBD1 (6 bases). The V gene lost 3 bases and the J gene lost 6 bases, with 19 bases spanning the gap. The CDR3 totals 16 residues. Germline V gene sequence: CDR1 SGDLS, CDR2 YYNGEE. The CDR3 spells CASSGRGHLGSNEQFF. The CDR3 DNA reads TGTGCCAGCAGCGGACGGGGACATTTGGGATCCAATGAGCAGTTCTTC.

V and J are TRBV5-4 and TRBJ2-1; 8 positions match TRBD2. V gave up 1 base and J gave up 12 bases; unmatched junction bases: 12. This CDR3 region has 15 residues. The germline V gene has CDR1 SGHNT and CDR2 YYREEE (reference sequence). The CDR3 reads CASSLSLRGAIGQFF. CDR3 coding DNA: TGTGCCAGCAGCTTGTCTCTGCGGGGGGCGATCGGGCAGTTCTTC. The full variable domain, its missing parts supplied by reference TRBV5-4 and TRBJ2-1, is ETGVTQSPTHLIKTRGQQVTLRCSSQSGHNTVSWYQQALGQGPQFIFQYYREEENGRGNFPPRFSGLQFPNYSSELNVNALELDDSALYLCASSLSLRGAIGQFFGPGTRLTVL.

The CDR3 spells CARRLQGFLGNEKLFF. The CDR3 coding sequence is TGTGCCAGAAGGCTCCAGGGATTTTTGGGTAATGAAAAACTGTTTTTT. This rearrangement joins TRBV5-3 to TRBJ1-4; D may be TRBD1 (5 bases). TRBV5-3 qualifies as an ORF whose function is uncertain. Trimming left V 5 bases short and J 4 bases short, with 18 bases between. This CDR3 comprises 16 residues.

V gene TRBV29-1 combines with J gene TRBJ1-2; TRBD1 matches at 7 bases. V dropped 6 bases and J dropped 4; count of bases not matched to a gene: 11. The germline gives CDR1 SQVTM, CDR2 ANQGSEA. The CDR3 runs 14 residues. The CDR3 protein is CSVPADRGLYGYTF. The CDR3 DNA is TGCAGCGTACCCGCGGATAGGGGGCTCTATGGCTACACCTTC.

The chain is built from TRBV4-1 and TRBJ2-6; unclear D gene. In germline, CDR1 is MGHRA, CDR2 YSYEKL. V lost 4 bases, J lost 4 bases, and 11 bases lay in between. The CDR3 has 15 amino acids. The CDR3 DNA follows: TGCGCCAGCAGCCCCATACCACAGGGGGCCAACGTCCTGACTTTC. Translating it yields CASSPIPQGANVLTF.

The rearrangement uses TRBV5-1 and TRBJ2-1, with D tentatively TRBD2 (5 bases). With 3 bases removed from V and 6 bases from J, the gap between germline ends came to 16 bases. The length of the CDR3 is 15 residues. Germline V lookup: CDR1 SGHRS, CDR2 YFSETQ. CDR3 DNA sequence: TGCGCCAGCAGCTACGGTGGGAGCACGGGCAATGAGCAGTTCTTC. Protein sequence: CASSYGGSTGNEQFF.

This chain connects TRBV9 to TRBJ2-5; 9 nucleotides match TRBD2. CDR1 is SGDLS and CDR2 is YYNGEE in the germline V gene. The CDR3 runs 16 residues. J was trimmed by 5 bases and V by 0 bases; bases with no gene match: 8. The CDR3 protein is CASSVGAGGPRETQYF. The CDR3 coding sequence is TGTGCCAGCAGCGTAGGGGCGGGAGGGCCCCGGGAGACCCAGTACTTC.

In this sample, this clone turned up a few times. Other DNA sequences from this sample encode an identical CDR3 as well. V and J are TRBV18 and TRBJ2-3; D unresolved. Germline CDR1 and CDR2: KGHSH and LQKENI. Trimming stripped 6 bases from V and 0 bases from J, with 13 bases between. The CDR3 contains 15 residues. The CDR3 sequence: CASSPVAASTDTQYF. The DNA for the CDR3 is TGTGCCAGCTCGCCCGTGGCGGCTAGCACAGATACGCAGTATTTT.

V is TRBV29-1 and J is TRBJ2-4; maybe TRBD2 (6 bases). Deletions cut 7 bases from V and 8 bases from J, with 21 bases between. CDR3 length: 14 residues. Germline CDR1 and CDR2: SQVTM and ANQGSEA. CDR3 coding DNA: TGCAGCGCGAGGGCGGGGCAGGTCCGAGACATTCAGTACTTC. This sequence encodes CSARAGQVRDIQYF.

V usage is TRBV6-6 and J usage is TRBJ2-1, with 10 bases identical to TRBD2. The ends lost 0 bases at V and 7 bases at J; junction bases unmatched: 6. Germline CDR1 reads MNHNY; CDR2 reads SVGAGI (reference sequence). The CDR3 extends over 16 amino acids. The CDR3 DNA reads as TGTGCCAGCAGTTACTCGACAGCGGGGGGGCCGAATGAGCAGTTCTTC. It encodes CASSYSTAGGPNEQFF.

The V and J genes are TRBV13 and TRBJ2-1, with 9 bases that match TRBD2. Germline trimming cut 2 bases from V and 0 bases from J; bases unmatched to any gene: 11. This CDR3 has 19 residues. Germline V lookup: CDR1 PRHDT, CDR2 FYEKMQ (reference sequence). The CDR3 DNA reads TGTGCCAGCAGCTTATTGTCCAGCGGGGGGCTCAGCTCCTACAATGAGCAGTTCTTC. Its translation is CASSLLSSGGLSSYNEQFF.

This clone was seen more than once but under ten times. This chain connects TRBV29-1 to TRBJ2-7; 8 nucleotides match TRBD1. The germline V gene encodes CDR1 SQVTM and CDR2 ANQGSEA. The CDR3 is made up of 12 amino acids. The J segment lost 6 bases and the V segment lost 6 bases, leaving 7 bases of the junction unmatched. CDR3: CSVRGRLGEQYF. The CDR3 coding sequence is TGCAGCGTCAGGGGGCGGCTAGGCGAGCAGTACTTC.

The rearrangement uses TRBV6-1 and TRBJ1-1; D is perhaps TRBD1 (6 bases). The CDR3 loop spans 15 amino acids. Trimming removed 6 bases at V and 0 bases at J, with 14 bases between. Looked up from germline, CDR1 is MNHNS and CDR2 is SASEGT. The CDR3 region has the DNA TGTGCCAGCAGAGGACAGCCCTCCCTGAACACTGAAGCTTTCTTT. Its translation: CASRGQPSLNTEAFF.

CDR3 region: CASSRTSGNYNEQFF. DNA of the CDR3: TGTGCCAGCAGCCGAACTAGCGGAAACTACAATGAGCAGTTCTTC. The chain uses TRBV5-4 and TRBJ2-1; 8 bases are a match to TRBD2. The J segment lost 3 bases and the V segment lost 4 bases, leaving 6 bases of the junction unmatched. The germline CDR1 and CDR2 sequences are SGHNT and YYREEE (reference sequence). The CDR3 consists of 15 residues. The complete variable domain, with remaining parts taken from reference TRBV5-4 and TRBJ2-1, reads ETGVTQSPTHLIKTRGQQVTLRCSSQSGHNTVSWYQQALGQGPQFIFQYYREEENGRGNFPPRFSGLQFPNYSSELNVNALELDDSALYLCASSRTSGNYNEQFFGPGTRLTVL.

V gene TRBV30 combines with J gene TRBJ1-6; D not resolved. V lost 0 bases and J lost 8, with 11 bases in between. The length of the CDR3 is 14 residues. Per the germline V gene, CDR1 is GTSNPN and CDR2 is SVGIG (reference sequence). The CDR3 bases are TGTGCCTGGAGTGTGGGCAGTTCCTATTCACCCCTCCACTTT. Its protein product is CAWSVGSSYSPLHF.

CDR3: CASSLQGPYQETQYF. The CDR3 nucleotides are TGTGCCAGCAGCTTACAGGGGCCGTACCAAGAGACCCAGTACTTC. The V and J genes are TRBV7-2 and TRBJ2-5; maybe TRBD1 (6 bases). From germline, CDR1 is SGHTA and CDR2 FQGNSA. This CDR3 is 15 amino acids long. V was clipped by 2 bases and J by 0 bases, with 10 bases between them.

This clone showed up just a few times. In DNA form, the CDR3 reads TGTGCCAGCAGCCTCACGGTGGTCGGGGGATATGGCTACACCTTC. It translates to CASSLTVVGGYGYTF. V is TRBV13 and J is TRBJ1-2; maybe TRBD1 (5 bases). CDR3 length: 15 residues. Germline V gene sequence: CDR1 PRHDT, CDR2 FYEKMQ (reference sequence). V lost 5 bases to trimming and J lost 5 bases, with 18 bases between them.

J is TRBJ2-7 and V is TRBV11-2, with 8 bases matching TRBD2. V shed 6 bases, J shed 6 bases, and the junction held 7 bases outside the gene matches. From germline, CDR1 is SGHAT and CDR2 FQNNGV. This CDR3 is 13 amino acids long. The CDR3 here is CASRDSLAVEQYF. In nucleotides, the CDR3 is TGTGCCAGCAGGGACTCACTAGCGGTCGAGCAGTACTTC.